One and the same sample provided the 9 T cell receptor beta chains below, sequenced in a study of a mutant IDH1 vaccine in newly diagnosed glioma. The repertoire was sequenced with immunoSEQ multiplex PCR; TCRdb's copy has only in-frame clones and lacks some. Of roughly 11,000 clones in the sample, over 75% are singletons; the top ten hold 4.5% to 7.5%. These receptors' antigens are unknown. Described time point: week 5, during vaccination. Mutant IDH1 20-mer peptide, at 300 ug, made up each vaccine dose, with topical imiquimod. Specimen: PBMCs, collected from a glioma patient whose treatment included an IDH1 peptide vaccine. The receptors were sampled from a woman aged 40-49 years with glioma. Some clones in this sample may be carry-over from other donors' samples.

V is TRBV6-6 and J is TRBJ1-3; D not resolved. V was clipped by 2 bases and J by 2 bases, with 7 bases between them. Germline V CDR1 and CDR2: MNHNY, SVGAGI (reference sequence). The CDR3 runs 14 residues. The CDR3 nucleotides read TGTGCCAGCAGTTACAACTTTCCTGGAAACACCATATATTTT. This encodes CASSYNFPGNTIYF.

This chain uses TRBV7-8 with TRBJ2-7; D is uncertain. Trimming stripped 1 base from V and 4 bases from J, with 5 bases between. The CDR3 totals 12 residues. CDR1 and CDR2 from the germline V gene are SGHVS and FQNEAQ. CDR3 sequence reads: CASSLEEYEQYF. CDR3 DNA sequence: TGTGCCAGCAGCTTAGAAGAGTACGAGCAGTACTTC.

The rearrangement links TRBV29-1 to TRBJ1-1, with TRBD1 matching 7 bases. J was trimmed by 10 bases and V by 4 bases; bases with no gene match: 3. This CDR3 region has 10 residues. CDR1 SQVTM and CDR2 ANQGSEA come from the germline V gene. This CDR3 is CSVVKGAAFF. DNA of the CDR3: TGCAGCGTTGTGAAGGGGGCAGCTTTCTTT.

The gene calls are TRBV29-1 and TRBJ1-5, with D perhaps TRBD1 (5 bases). The CDR3 loop spans 15 amino acids. Trimming removed 8 bases from V and 2 bases from J, with 19 bases in between. Germline V gives CDR1 SQVTM, CDR2 ANQGSEA. The CDR3 coding sequence is TGCAGCCCGGACCGGGGGATCGGGGGCAATCAGCCCCAGCATTTT. Translated, it gives CSPDRGIGGNQPQHF.

The V and J genes are TRBV11-2 and TRBJ1-2, with D perhaps TRBD1 (5 bases). CDR1 and CDR2 (germline): SGHAT, FQNNGV. This CDR3 contains 14 residues. Trimming took 4 bases from V and 6 from J, leaving 15 bases between them. The CDR3 DNA reads as TGTGCCAGCAGCTCCCTTCGAGGGGTTCATGGCTACACCTTC. Residues: CASSSLRGVHGYTF.

The chain couples TRBV30 to TRBJ1-6, with no clear D. The CDR3 loop spans 12 amino acids. V lost 8 bases, J lost 4 bases, and 9 bases lay in between. Looked up from germline, CDR1 is GTSNPN and CDR2 is SVGIG (reference sequence). The chain's CDR3 is CANGQYNSPLHF. CDR3 DNA sequence: TGTGCCAACGGGCAGTATAATTCACCCCTCCACTTT.

The CDR3 sequence is CASSYSGQGYTEAFF. The DNA of the CDR3 is TGTGCCAGCAGTTACTCCGGACAGGGATACACTGAAGCTTTCTTT. This chain uses TRBV6-5 with TRBJ1-1; 8 bases line up with TRBD1. The junction had 3 bases not matched to a gene; V was cut back by 0 bases and J by 3 bases. Per germline, CDR1 MNHEY and CDR2 SVGAGI. This CDR3 region has 15 residues.

This chain uses TRBV19 with TRBJ1-2; unclear D gene. The CDR3 extends over 13 amino acids. The germline V gene encodes CDR1 LNHDA and CDR2 SQIVND (reference sequence). Trimming removed 1 base from V and 2 bases from J, with 5 bases in between. Here the CDR3 DNA reads TGTGCCAGTAGTATAGGGGCGAACTATGGCTACACCTTC. Translated, it gives CASSIGANYGYTF.

This chain links TRBV5-1 with TRBJ1-2; D might be TRBD1 (5 bases). Germline V gene lookup returns CDR1 SGHRS and CDR2 YFSETQ. V was shortened by 4 bases and J by 8 bases, with 18 bases between the two germline ends. The CDR3 sequence is 14 residues long. This CDR3 is CASSLRDGVKGYTF. CDR3 coding DNA: TGCGCCAGCAGCCTCCGGGACGGTGTTAAAGGCTACACCTTC.